This paragraph covers one TCR beta chain sequence. The antigen remains unidentified. This CDR3 spans 13 amino acids. Germline CDR1 and CDR2: LGHDT and YNNKEL (reference sequence). V lost 6 bases and J 2 bases, leaving 10 bases between the germline ends. Assay: immunoSEQ multiplex PCR; the TCRdb copy retains only in-frame clones and omits some. Of around 200,000 clones listed, 93% are singletons. This record belongs to a study of T cell responses to AZD1222 COVID-19 vaccine. Study outcomes and limitations: Reports indicate that nearly half of spike-specific TCRs are directed at unmutated variant regions. Spike-specific TCR breadth and depth both grew after two AZD1222 doses. Repertoires were collected only later (after the peak T cell response had occurred). In a largely white British group with more females than males, clonal diversity was possibly underestimated.

Sequencing was performed on peripheral blood, taken on day 0 of AZD1222 vaccination. This clonotype was sampled from an adult in good health. The chain carries TRBV3-1 (or the pseudogene TRBV3-2) and TRBJ2-5; D is uncertain. The CDR3 DNA is TGTGCCAGCAGAATGGGCCGGCAAGAGACCCAGTACTTC. Amino acids: CASRMGRQETQYF.